The rows below give T cell receptor beta chains drawn from one sample of a study of beta chain features in type 1 diabetes. The data were produced by immunoSEQ multiplex PCR, yet TCRdb's version contains in-frame clones alone and is incomplete. This table has fewer than 300,000 clones, about a fifth appearing once. The sample was naive CD4+ T cells from blood. These receptors originate from a woman between 40 and 50 years old with type 1 diabetes. Both conserved end residues are part of each CDR3. The order of the fields is J gene, clone size, CDR3 length, V gene, D gene, CDR3 DNA, CDR3 protein. A D gene is named only where the DNA matches it firmly. For some rows the clone size is stated as once, few or many, or as a class when expanded; others skip it.

>TRBJ2-3|NA|15|TRBV9|TRBD2
TGTGCCAGCAAGGGGCCTAGCGGAGGCACAGATACGCAGTATTTT
CASKGPSGGTDTQYF
>TRBJ2-1|few|14|TRBV7-2|NA
TGTGCCAGCAGCCCTGCGGACTCCTACAATGAGCAGTTCTTC
CASSPADSYNEQFF
>TRBJ1-3|few|14|TRBV30|TRBD1
TGTGCCTGGAGAGGACCCGGGACAGAAAACACCATATATTTT
CAWRGPGTENTIYF
>TRBJ2-1|few|15|TRBV6-5|TRBD2
TGTGCCAGCAGAAGAACTAGCGGGGCGCGTAATGAGCAGTTCTTC
CASRRTSGARNEQFF
>TRBJ2-5|few|16|TRBV11-1|TRBD1
TGTGCCAGCAGCTTAGGGGACAGCGCATTGGTAGAGACCCAGTACTTC
CASSLGDSALVETQYF
>TRBJ1-5|NA|16|TRBV9|NA
TGTGCCAGCAGCGCCGGCCAGGGGACGGGAAATCAGCCCCAGCATTTT
CASSAGQGTGNQPQHF
>TRBJ2-2|NA|15|TRBV6-1|TRBD1
TGTGCCAGCAGTACAACAGGGGGCCGGACCGGGGAGCTGTTTTTT
CASSTTGGRTGELFF
>TRBJ2-3|few|12|TRBV28|NA
TGTGCCAGCAGTTATAGTACAGATACGCAGTATTTT
CASSYSTDTQYF
>TRBJ2-1|NA|15|TRBV5-1|NA
TGCGCCAGCAGTGAGAGGGCTGGTTGGTTCAATGAGCAGTTCTTC
CASSERAGWFNEQFF
>TRBJ2-1|few|16|TRBV5-1|TRBD1
TGCGCCAGCAGCTTGGGGGGGACAGGGGGCTACAATGAGCAGTTCTTC
CASSLGGTGGYNEQFF
>TRBJ2-7|few|14|TRBV9|TRBD2
TGTGCCAGCAGCCCGACCGGGACTACCTACGAGCAGTACTTC
CASSPTGTTYEQYF
>TRBJ2-5|few|14|TRBV29-1|TRBD2
TGCAGCGTTGGTTTAGCGGGAGGTATGGAGACCCAGTACTTC
CSVGLAGGMETQYF
>TRBJ1-6|NA|14|TRBV9|NA
TGTGCCAGCAGCGTGACATCTTATAATTCACCCCTCCACTTT
CASSVTSYNSPLHF
>TRBJ2-1|few|15|TRBV5-4|TRBD2
TGTGCCAGCAGCGCCGGGACTAGTTCTTGGAATGAGCAGTTCTTC
CASSAGTSSWNEQFF
>TRBJ2-1|NA|19|TRBV9|TRBD2
TGTGCCAGCAGCGCGACCGGGACTAGCGGGGTGGGGACCTACAATGAGCAGTTCTTC
CASSATGTSGVGTYNEQFF
>TRBJ2-7|NA|15|TRBV11-3|NA
TGTGCCAGCAGCTTAGAAGGAGGCAGCGGCTACGAGCAGTACTTC
CASSLEGGSGYEQYF
>TRBJ2-1|few|12|TRBV7-2|NA
TGTGCCAGCACTAGTAGTTACGCCGAGCAGTTCTTC
CASTSSYAEQFF
>TRBJ2-6|NA|14|TRBV5-1|NA
TGCGCCAGCAGCTTGTACTCCGGGGCCAACGTCCTGACTTTC
CASSLYSGANVLTF
>TRBJ2-7|NA|14|TRBV18|NA
TGTGCCAGCTCACCAAACCAGGGAAGTGACGAGCAGTACTTC
CASSPNQGSDEQYF
>TRBJ2-7|NA|14|TRBV7-9|NA
TGTGCCAGCAGCTTAGCGGGAGATGGCTACGAGCAGTACTTC
CASSLAGDGYEQYF
>TRBJ2-1|few|15|TRBV25-1|TRBD2
TGTGCCAGCAGTGCAGGGACTAGCGGGGAGGAGGGGCAGTTCTTC
CASSAGTSGEEGQFF
>TRBJ1-1|NA|13|TRBV9|NA
TGTGCCAGCAGCGTTTCAGGGCGGACTGAAGCTTTCTTT
CASSVSGRTEAFF
>TRBJ2-7|NA|14|TRBV7-2|TRBD1
TGTGCCAGCAGCACCGGACAGGGGGCAAGCGAGCAGTACTTC
CASSTGQGASEQYF
>TRBJ2-1|NA|15|TRBV6-4|NA
TGTGCCAGCAGTGACCCGGCACTAGGTCACAATGAGCAGTTCTTC
CASSDPALGHNEQFF
>TRBJ2-5|NA|12|TRBV28|NA
TGTGCCAGCAGCACTCCCGAAGAGACCCAGTACTTC
CASSTPEETQYF
>TRBJ2-2|NA|13|TRBV7-8|NA
TGTGCCAGCAGCACCCGGAGGTCCGGGGAGCTGTTTTTT
CASSTRRSGELFF
>TRBJ1-5|few|16|TRBV7-9|NA
TGTGCCAGCAGCTTAGGCAGGGGAGCGGGCAATCAGCCCCAGCATTTT
CASSLGRGAGNQPQHF
>TRBJ1-2|NA|14|TRBV15|TRBD1
TGTGCCACCAGCGTAGACAGGGGAACCTATGGCTACACCTTC
CATSVDRGTYGYTF
>TRBJ2-2|few|16|TRBV5-6|TRBD2
TGTGCCAGCGGCGTAGCGGGGGGGCCGTCCACCGGGGAGCTGTTTTTT
CASGVAGGPSTGELFF
>TRBJ2-7|few|14|TRBV5-8|NA
TGTGCCAGCAGCCATTGGGGCGGGGGCCACGAGCAGTACTTC
CASSHWGGGHEQYF
>TRBJ2-7|NA|11|TRBV12-5|NA
TGTGCTAGTGCCAGATCCTACGAGCAGTACTTC
CASARSYEQYF
>TRBJ1-1|few|12|TRBV7-9|TRBD1
TGTGCCAGCAGCTTGGGACAGTTTGAAGCTTTCTTT
CASSLGQFEAFF
>TRBJ2-1|few|15|TRBV27|TRBD1
TGTGCCAGCAGTCCCCGGGACAGTGGCTACAATGAGCAGTTCTTC
CASSPRDSGYNEQFF
>TRBJ2-3|NA|14|TRBV5-1|TRBD2
TGCGCCAGCGGGGAGGGTAGAAGCACAGATACGCAGTATTTT
CASGEGRSTDTQYF
>TRBJ1-1|few|14|TRBV7-2|NA
TGTGCCAGCAGCTTAGCCTCAGATGGCACTGAAGCTTTCTTT
CASSLASDGTEAFF
>TRBJ1-5|few|15|TRBV4-3|NA
TGCGCCAGCAGCCAGACCGACACCATAAATCAGCCCCAGCATTTT
CASSQTDTINQPQHF
>TRBJ2-4|NA|13|TRBV5-1|TRBD2
TGCGCCAGCAGCCCTAGCGGTTCGGACATTCAGTACTTC
CASSPSGSDIQYF
>TRBJ2-1|few|12|TRBV9|NA
TGTGCCAGCAGCACCGACTCGTCGGAGCAGTTCTTC
CASSTDSSEQFF
>TRBJ2-3|NA|14|TRBV7-9|TRBD1
TGTGCCAGCACTCTCGGGACAGGGGGTGATACGCAGTATTTT
CASTLGTGGDTQYF
>TRBJ2-3|few|15|TRBV4-2|NA
TGTGCCAGCAGCCAACACGGGGGTAGCACAGATACGCAGTATTTT
CASSQHGGSTDTQYF
>TRBJ2-7|NA|14|TRBV5-1|TRBD1
TGCGCCAGCAGCCCCCGACAGGGCCCCTACGAGCAGTACTTC
CASSPRQGPYEQYF
>TRBJ1-5|NA|13|TRBV7-6|NA
TGTGCCAGCAGCAGCACAGGGAACCAGCCCCAGCATTTT
CASSSTGNQPQHF
>TRBJ2-7|few|15|TRBV6-5|TRBD1
TGTGCCAGCAGTTACACCGGGACAGGCCGCTACGAGCAGTACTTC
CASSYTGTGRYEQYF
>TRBJ2-2|NA|15|TRBV19|NA
TGTGCCAGTAGTAGCTCACAGGGTTTCGACGGGGAGCTGTTTTTT
CASSSSQGFDGELFF
>TRBJ2-1|few|10|TRBV29-1|NA
TGCAGCGTTGGGCAGTATGAGCAGTTCTTC
CSVGQYEQFF
>TRBJ2-3|NA|17|TRBV4-1|TRBD2
TGCGCCAGCAGCCAAGATCGATACGCGGGGGGGAGTGGTACGCAGTATTTT
CASSQDRYAGGSGTQYF
>TRBJ1-6|NA|13|TRBV29-1|NA
TGCAGCGTTGGGGACACCCAGCAATCACCCCTCCACTTT
CSVGDTQQSPLHF
>TRBJ2-1|NA|14|TRBV18|TRBD2
TGTGCCAGCTCACCACCAAGCGGGGCCAATGAGCAGTTCTTC
CASSPPSGANEQFF
>TRBJ2-7|few|16|TRBV2|TRBD1
TGTGCCAGCAGTGAGGGGCAGGGGGCCGGTCCCTACGAGCAGTACTTC
CASSEGQGAGPYEQYF
>TRBJ1-2|NA|14|TRBV29-1|NA
TGCAGCGTCTCGCAGGGGTGGGATAACTATGGCTACACCTTC
CSVSQGWDNYGYTF